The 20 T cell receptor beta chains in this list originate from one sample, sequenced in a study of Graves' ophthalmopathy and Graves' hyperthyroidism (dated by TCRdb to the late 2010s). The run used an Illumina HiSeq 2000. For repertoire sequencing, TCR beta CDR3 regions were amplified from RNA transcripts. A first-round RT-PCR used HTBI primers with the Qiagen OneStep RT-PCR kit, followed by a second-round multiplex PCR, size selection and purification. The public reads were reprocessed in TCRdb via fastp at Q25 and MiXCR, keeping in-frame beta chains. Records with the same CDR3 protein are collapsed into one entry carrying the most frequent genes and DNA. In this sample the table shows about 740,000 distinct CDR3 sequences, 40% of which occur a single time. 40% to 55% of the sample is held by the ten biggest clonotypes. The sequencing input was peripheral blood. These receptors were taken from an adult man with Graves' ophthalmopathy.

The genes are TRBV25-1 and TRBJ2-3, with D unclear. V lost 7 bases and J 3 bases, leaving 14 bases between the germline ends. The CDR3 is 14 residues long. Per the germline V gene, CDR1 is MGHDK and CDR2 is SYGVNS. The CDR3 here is CASKSGFATDTQYF. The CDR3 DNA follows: TGTGCCAGCAAATCTGGTTTCGCGACAGATACGCAGTATTTT.

The CDR3 loop is CSVRGQHQETQYF. CDR3 DNA: TGCAGCGTAAGGGGACAGCACCAAGAGACCCAGTACTTC. The chain combines TRBV29-1 with TRBJ2-5; 7 bases match TRBD1. CDR3 length: 13 residues. With V trimmed by 6 bases and J by 0 bases, 4 bases remained unmatched. Germline V CDR1 and CDR2: SQVTM, ANQGSEA.

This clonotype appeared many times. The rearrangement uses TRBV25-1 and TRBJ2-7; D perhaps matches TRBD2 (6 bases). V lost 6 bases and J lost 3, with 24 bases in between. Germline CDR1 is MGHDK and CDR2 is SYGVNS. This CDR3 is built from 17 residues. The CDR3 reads CASSESQGGGVNYEQYF. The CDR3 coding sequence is TGTGCCAGCAGCGAGTCGCAGGGTGGAGGGGTTAACTACGAGCAGTACTTC.

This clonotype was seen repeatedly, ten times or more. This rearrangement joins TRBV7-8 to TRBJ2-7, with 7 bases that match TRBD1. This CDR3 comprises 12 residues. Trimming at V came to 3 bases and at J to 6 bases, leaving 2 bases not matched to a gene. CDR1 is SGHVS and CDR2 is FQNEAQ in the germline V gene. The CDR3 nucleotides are TGTGCCAGCAGCTTCCAGGGGGTCGAGCAGTACTTC. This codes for CASSFQGVEQYF.

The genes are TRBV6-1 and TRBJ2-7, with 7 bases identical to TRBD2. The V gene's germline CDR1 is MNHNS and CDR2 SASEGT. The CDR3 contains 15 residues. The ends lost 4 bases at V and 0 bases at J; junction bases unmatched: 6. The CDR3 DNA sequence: TGTGCCAGCAGTGTTAGGGAGGGTACCTCCTACGAGCAGTACTTC. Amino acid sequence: CASSVREGTSYEQYF.

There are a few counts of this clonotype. The CDR3 DNA reads TGTGCCAGCAGCTTGACTAGCGTTCCCGGGGAGCTGTTTTTT. Its protein product is CASSLTSVPGELFF. This chain joins TRBV7-9 and TRBJ2-2; 8 bases are shared with TRBD2. This CDR3 region has 14 residues. With V trimmed by 3 bases and J by 6 bases, 3 bases remained unmatched. Germline V lookup: CDR1 SEHNR, CDR2 FQNEAQ (reference sequence).

The CDR3 spells CASTEGLVLDTQYF. The CDR3 region has the DNA TGTGCCAGCACCGAAGGACTAGTACTAGATACGCAGTATTTT. This chain uses TRBV9 with TRBJ2-3; 7 nucleotides line up with TRBD2. Per the germline V gene, CDR1 is SGDLS and CDR2 is YYNGEE. The CDR3 is 14 amino acids. V lost 6 bases and J lost 5; bases outside the gene matches: 9.

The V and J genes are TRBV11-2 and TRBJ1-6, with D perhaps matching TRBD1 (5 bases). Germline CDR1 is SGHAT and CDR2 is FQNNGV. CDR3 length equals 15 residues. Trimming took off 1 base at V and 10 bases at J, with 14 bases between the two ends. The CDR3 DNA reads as TGTGCCAGCAGCTTAGTTGGGGCCAGTGGATCACCCCTCCACTTT. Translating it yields CASSLVGASGSPLHF.

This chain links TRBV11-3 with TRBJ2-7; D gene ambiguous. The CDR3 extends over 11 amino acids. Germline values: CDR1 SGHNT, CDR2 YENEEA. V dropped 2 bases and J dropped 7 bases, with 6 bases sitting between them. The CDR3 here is CASSLLMEQYF. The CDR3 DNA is TGTGCCAGCAGCTTATTGATGGAGCAGTACTTC.

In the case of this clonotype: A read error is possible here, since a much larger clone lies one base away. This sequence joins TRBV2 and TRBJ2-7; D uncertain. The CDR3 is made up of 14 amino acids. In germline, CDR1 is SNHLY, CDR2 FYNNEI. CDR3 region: CANSEGPGYYEQYF. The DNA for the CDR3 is TGTGCCAACAGTGAAGGGCCAGGTTACTACGAGCAGTACTTC.

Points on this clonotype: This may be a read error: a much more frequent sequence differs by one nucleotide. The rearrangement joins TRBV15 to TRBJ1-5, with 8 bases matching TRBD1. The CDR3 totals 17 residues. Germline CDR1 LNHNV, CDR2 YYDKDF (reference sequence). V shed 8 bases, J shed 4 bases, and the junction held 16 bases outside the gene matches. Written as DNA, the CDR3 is TGTGCCACCGGCAAACCGGGGTGGCAGGGGGCGAATCAGCCCCAGCATTTT. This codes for CATGKPGWQGANQPQHF.

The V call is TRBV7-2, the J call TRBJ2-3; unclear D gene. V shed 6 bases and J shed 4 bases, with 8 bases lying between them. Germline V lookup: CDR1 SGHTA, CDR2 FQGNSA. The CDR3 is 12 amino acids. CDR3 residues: CASSLQADTQYF. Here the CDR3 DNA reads TGTGCCAGCAGTTTGCAGGCAGATACGCAGTATTTT.

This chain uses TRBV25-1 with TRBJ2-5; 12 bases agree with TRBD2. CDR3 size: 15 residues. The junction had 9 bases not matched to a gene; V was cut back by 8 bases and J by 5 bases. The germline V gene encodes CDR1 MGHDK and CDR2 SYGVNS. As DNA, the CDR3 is TGTGCCAGCTCCCCTAGCGGGGGGGCAGCGGAGACCCAGTACTTC. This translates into CASSPSGGAAETQYF.

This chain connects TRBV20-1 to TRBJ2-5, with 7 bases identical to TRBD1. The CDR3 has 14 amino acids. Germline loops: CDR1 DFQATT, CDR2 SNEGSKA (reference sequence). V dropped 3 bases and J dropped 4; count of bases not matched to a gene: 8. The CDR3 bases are TGCAGTGCTAGTTTGAGACAGGGAATAGAGACCCAGTACTTC. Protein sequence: CSASLRQGIETQYF.

In DNA form, the CDR3 reads TGTGCTAGAGACCCGGGACAGTGGATACTCGGCTACACCTTC. This sequence encodes CARDPGQWILGYTF. The chain employs TRBV25-1 and TRBJ1-2; 7 nucleotides agree with TRBD1. CDR3 length: 14 amino acids. The germline V gene encodes CDR1 MGHDK and CDR2 SYGVNS.

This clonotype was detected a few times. In DNA form, the CDR3 reads TGTGCCAGCAGGCCGGGACAGGGACTAGCGGACCGGGAGCTGTTTTTT. It translates to CASRPGQGLADRELFF. This chain joins TRBV12-3 or TRBV12-4 and TRBJ2-2; 11 bases fit TRBD2. With 6 bases clipped from V and 9 bases from J, the junction kept 12 bases outside the gene matches. The CDR3 spans 16 residues.

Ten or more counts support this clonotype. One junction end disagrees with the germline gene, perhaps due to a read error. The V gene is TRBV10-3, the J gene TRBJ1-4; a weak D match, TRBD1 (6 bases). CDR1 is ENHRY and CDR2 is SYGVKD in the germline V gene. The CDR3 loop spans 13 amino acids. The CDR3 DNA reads TGTGCCATCAGTGATCGGGGGCATGAAAGACTGTTTTTT. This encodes CAISDRGHERLFF.

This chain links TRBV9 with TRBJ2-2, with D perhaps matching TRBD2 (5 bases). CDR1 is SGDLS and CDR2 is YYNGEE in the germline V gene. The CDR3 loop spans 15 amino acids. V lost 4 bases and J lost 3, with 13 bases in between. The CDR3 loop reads CASSLRTQHTGELFF. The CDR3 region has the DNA TGTGCCAGCAGCCTACGGACTCAACACACCGGGGAGCTGTTTTTT.

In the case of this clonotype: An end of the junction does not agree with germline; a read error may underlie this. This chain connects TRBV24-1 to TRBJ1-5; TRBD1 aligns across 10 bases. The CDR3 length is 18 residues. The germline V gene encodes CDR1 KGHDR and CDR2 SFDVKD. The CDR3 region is CASSGPGQGGMKNQPQHF. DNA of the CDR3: TGTGCCAGCAGTGGCCCAGGACAGGGGGGTATGAAAAATCAGCCCCAGCATTTT.

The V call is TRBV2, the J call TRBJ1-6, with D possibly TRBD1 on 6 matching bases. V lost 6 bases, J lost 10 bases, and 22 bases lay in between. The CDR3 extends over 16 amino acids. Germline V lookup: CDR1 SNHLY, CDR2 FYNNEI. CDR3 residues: CASRTRRQAGGSPLHF. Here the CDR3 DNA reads TGTGCCAGCAGGACCCGCCGACAGGCCGGGGGATCACCCCTCCACTTT.